The 6 T cell receptor beta chains presented below share a single source sample, sequenced in a study of blood T cell repertoires in COVID-19. Sequenced by immunoSEQ multiplex PCR; TCRdb stores in-frame clones only, minus some. The data contain 150,000 to 200,000 clones, about 87% of them singletons. The sample was peripheral blood. The receptors here all came from a man younger than 30 with active or convalescent COVID-19.

The chain is built from TRBV29-1 and TRBJ2-5; D perhaps matches TRBD1 (6 bases). V was clipped by 2 bases and J by 6 bases, with 10 bases between them. This CDR3 is built from 12 residues. Germline V gene sequence: CDR1 SQVTM, CDR2 ANQGSEA. The chain's CDR3 is CSVESDSKTQYF. The CDR3 nucleotides are TGCAGCGTTGAATCGGACAGTAAGACCCAGTACTTC.

This clone came up a few times. V and J are TRBV11-2 and TRBJ1-2; 9 bases fit TRBD1. The CDR3 covers 14 residues. With V trimmed by 5 bases and J by 4 bases, 5 bases remained unmatched. Germline lookup yields CDR1 SGHAT and CDR2 FQNNGV. The CDR3 is CASSPTGGVYGYTF. DNA of the CDR3: TGTGCCAGCAGCCCTACAGGGGGCGTCTATGGCTACACCTTC.

V gene TRBV27 combines with J gene TRBJ1-1, with 7 bases aligning to TRBD1. The CDR3 totals 15 residues. V gave up 7 bases and J gave up 0 bases; unmatched junction bases: 8. Germline-derived CDR1 and CDR2 are MNHEY and SMNVEV (reference sequence). The CDR3 spells CASNPGQDMNTEAFF. The CDR3 bases are TGTGCCAGCAATCCCGGACAGGACATGAACACTGAAGCTTTCTTT.

The chain is built from TRBV9 and TRBJ1-6; possible D gene TRBD1, 5 bases. Germline V gene lookup returns CDR1 SGDLS and CDR2 YYNGEE. Trimming cost V 2 bases and J 8 bases, with 11 bases left between them. The CDR3 has 14 residues. CDR3 nucleotides: TGTGCCAGCAGCGTTGGAGGGGCAGATTCACCCCTCCACTTT. It specifies CASSVGGADSPLHF.

The chain has TRBV9 and TRBJ1-2; 8 bases are a match to TRBD1. CDR1 and CDR2 (germline): SGDLS, YYNGEE. J lost 5 bases, V lost 3 bases, and 18 bases had no gene match. The CDR3 is made up of 18 amino acids. Written as DNA, the CDR3 is TGTGCCAGCAGCGCCTCTCAGGGGGCGCGGGCCCGTTGGTATGGCTACACCTTC. This sequence encodes CASSASQGARARWYGYTF.

This sequence joins TRBV11-3 and TRBJ1-3; D not certain. Germline V lookup: CDR1 SGHNT, CDR2 YENEEA. This CDR3 has 14 residues. The V end was cut by 2 bases, the J end by 0 bases, with 5 bases between. The CDR3, as DNA: TGTGCCAGCAGCTTACAGGACTCTGGAAACACCATATATTTT. It encodes CASSLQDSGNTIYF. Full variable domain (rest looked up from reference TRBV11-3 and TRBJ1-3): EAGVVQSPRYKIIEKKQPVAFWCNPISGHNTLYWYLQNLGQGPELLIRYENEEAVDDSQLPKDRFSAERLKGVDSTLKIQPAELGDSAVYLCASSLQDSGNTIYFGEGSWLTVV.